The T cell receptor (beta chain) under discussion was sequenced for a study of shared clonotypes between healthy human individuals. Study-level information: Donors were two women and a few men aged 18 to 49. Per-donor plates numbered three CD4 naive, three CD4 memory, two CD8 naive and one CD8 memory.

This clone was observed a few times. Its antigen is not known. The same CDR3 is also encoded by other DNA sequences in this sample. The assay was immunoSEQ multiplex PCR, and TCRdb's table has in-frame clones only and misses some. Of more than 2 million clones listed, 95% are singletons. Germline V CDR1 and CDR2: SGHRS, YFSETQ. The V gene end was trimmed by 0 bases and the J gene end by 2 bases; junction bases not matched to a gene: 0. The CDR3 runs 15 residues. Study-wide results and limits: Only blood was sampled, and tissue TCR repertoires likely differ from blood ones.

Material for sequencing was naive CD4+ T cells sorted from blood. The subset here: CD45RA+ positively selected. The TCR was taken from a man aged 18 to 30 in good health. The rearrangement uses TRBV5-1 and TRBJ2-5; 11 nucleotides agree with TRBD2. The CDR3 DNA follows: TGCGCCAGCAGCTTGGGACTAGCGGGGCAAGAGACCCAGTACTTC. Its translation is CASSLGLAGQETQYF.